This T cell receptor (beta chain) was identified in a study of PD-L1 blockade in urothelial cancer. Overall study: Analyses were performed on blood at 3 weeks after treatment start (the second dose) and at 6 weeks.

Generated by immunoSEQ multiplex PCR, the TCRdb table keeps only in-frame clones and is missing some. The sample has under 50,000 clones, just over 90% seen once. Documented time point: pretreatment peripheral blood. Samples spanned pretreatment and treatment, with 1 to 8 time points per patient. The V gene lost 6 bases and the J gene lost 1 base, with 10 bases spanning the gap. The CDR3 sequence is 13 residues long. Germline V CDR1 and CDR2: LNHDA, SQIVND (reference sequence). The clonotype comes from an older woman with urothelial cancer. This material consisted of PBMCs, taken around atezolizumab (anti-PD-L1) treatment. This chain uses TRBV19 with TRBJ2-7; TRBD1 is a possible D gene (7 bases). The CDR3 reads CASSAGQSYEQYF. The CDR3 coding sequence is TGTGCCAGTAGCGCGGGACAGTCCTACGAGCAGTACTTC.